These 9 T cell receptor beta chains share one sample of origin, sequenced in a study of beta chain features in type 1 diabetes. The investigators reverse transcribed all of the isolated RNA, so they sequenced expressed TCRB transcripts. Data came from immunoSEQ multiplex PCR; TCRdb stores just in-frame clones and leaves some out. The repertoire consists of 310,000 or so clones, with around 9% occurring once and the leading ten covering 1%. Their cognate antigens are unknown. Notes on the study in general: Across all four CD4+ subsets, people with type 1 diabetes showed modestly shorter TCRB CDR3s.

Sequencing used central memory CD4+ T cells from blood. The receptors here all came from a man aged 25-45 years with type 1 diabetes.

Only a few counts were recorded for this clone. This chain uses TRBV4-3 with TRBJ2-1; 13 bases are a match to TRBD2. Trimming took 3 bases from V and 15 from J; bases not matched to a gene: 8. Germline V gene lookup returns CDR1 LGHNA and CDR2 YSLEER. The CDR3 extends over 14 amino acids. The CDR3 here is CASSQELAGGPTFF. As DNA, the CDR3 is TGCGCCAGCAGCCAGGAACTAGCGGGGGGGCCGACGTTCTTC.

The sample holds a few counts of this clone. J is TRBJ2-1 and V is TRBV7-8; no reliable D call. The CDR3 is 13 residues long. The germline V and J ends were trimmed by 1 base and 7 bases, with 8 bases remaining between them. Germline CDR1 SGHVS, CDR2 FQNEAQ. CDR3 in DNA: TGTGCCAGCAGCTTAGTGATGGTGAATGAGCAGTTCTTC. This gives the protein CASSLVMVNEQFF. The entire variable domain, with the rest obtained from reference TRBV7-8 and TRBJ2-1, is as follows: GAGVSQSPRYKVAKRGQDVALRCDPISGHVSLFWYQQALGQGPEFLTYFQNEAQLDKSGLPSDRFFAERPEGSVSTLKIQRTQQEDSAVYLCASSLVMVNEQFFGPGTRLTVL.

This chain joins TRBV5-6 and TRBJ1-1; D is undetermined. Germline CDR1 reads SGHDT; CDR2 reads YYEEEE. V lost 3 bases, J lost 4 bases, and 16 bases lay in between. The CDR3 has 15 amino acids. CDR3 DNA sequence: TGTGCCAGCAGCTACGCCGGATCATTGAGCACTGAAGCTTTCTTT. Encoded protein: CASSYAGSLSTEAFF.

This clone was counted many times. Other DNA sequences from this sample encode an identical CDR3 as well. The chain joins TRBV5-6 to TRBJ2-3; D is perhaps TRBD1 (5 bases). V was shortened by 0 bases and J by 4 bases, with 6 bases between the two germline ends. The CDR3 covers 13 residues. The germline CDR1 and CDR2 sequences are SGHDT and YYEEEE. The CDR3 sequence: CASSLDRPDTQYF. The CDR3 nucleotides read TGTGCCAGCAGCTTGGACAGGCCAGATACGCAGTATTTT.

This chain uses TRBV18 with TRBJ2-3; D may be TRBD1 (6 bases). V was trimmed by 3 bases and J by 6 bases, leaving 16 bases between them. This CDR3 has 15 residues. Looked up from germline, CDR1 is KGHSH and CDR2 is LQKENI. CDR3 protein: CASSPSPGAGDTQYF. CDR3 sequence (DNA): TGTGCCAGCTCACCGAGTCCAGGGGCTGGCGATACGCAGTATTTT.

The chain uses TRBV30 and TRBJ1-4; D remains ambiguous. Trimming removed 2 bases from V and 4 bases from J, with 11 bases in between. The CDR3 consists of 14 residues. Germline lookup yields CDR1 GTSNPN and CDR2 SVGIG (reference sequence). The CDR3 coding sequence is TGTGCCTGGAGTAGTCAAGCCGGTAATGAAAAACTGTTTTTT. Translated: CAWSSQAGNEKLFF.

This clone was picked up many times. V gene TRBV6-6 combines with J gene TRBJ2-2; D gene unclear. V was trimmed by 5 bases and J by 6 bases, leaving 13 bases between them. This CDR3 region has 14 residues. Looked up from germline, CDR1 is MNHNY and CDR2 is SVGAGI (reference sequence). CDR3 protein: CASSPHEGAGELFF. The CDR3 nucleotides read TGTGCCAGCAGTCCCCATGAAGGCGCCGGGGAGCTGTTTTTT.

This clone was seen only a few times. The CDR3 region has the DNA TGTGCCAGCAGTTCATTTAGCAATCAGCCCCAGCATTTT. As protein: CASSSFSNQPQHF. The rearrangement uses TRBV6-6 and TRBJ1-5; D call uncertain. The CDR3 has 13 residues. V was trimmed by 4 bases and J by 0 bases, leaving 4 bases between them. Germline lookup yields CDR1 MNHNY and CDR2 SVGAGI (reference sequence).

This clone appeared a few times. This chain joins TRBV30 and TRBJ1-2, with D unresolved. The CDR3 covers 12 residues. The germline V gene encodes CDR1 GTSNPN and CDR2 SVGIG (reference sequence). Trimming removed 8 bases at V and 1 base at J, with 11 bases between. The DNA of the CDR3 is TGTGCCAGAACGACGGGTAACTATGGCTACACCTTC. Translated, it gives CARTTGNYGYTF.